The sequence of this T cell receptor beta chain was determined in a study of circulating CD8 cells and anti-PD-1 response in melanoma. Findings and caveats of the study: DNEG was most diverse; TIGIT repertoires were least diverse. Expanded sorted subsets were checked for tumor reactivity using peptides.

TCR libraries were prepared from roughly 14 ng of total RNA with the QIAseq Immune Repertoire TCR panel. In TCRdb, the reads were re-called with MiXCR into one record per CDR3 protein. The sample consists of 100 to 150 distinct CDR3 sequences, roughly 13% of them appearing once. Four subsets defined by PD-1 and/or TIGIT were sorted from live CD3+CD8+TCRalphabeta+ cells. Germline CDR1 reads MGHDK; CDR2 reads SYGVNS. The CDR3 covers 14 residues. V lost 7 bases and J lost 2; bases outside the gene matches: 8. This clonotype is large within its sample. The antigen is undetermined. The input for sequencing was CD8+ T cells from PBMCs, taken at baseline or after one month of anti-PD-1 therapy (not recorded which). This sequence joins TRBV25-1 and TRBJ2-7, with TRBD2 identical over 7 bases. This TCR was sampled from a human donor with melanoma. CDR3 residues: CASKKAGDPYEQYF. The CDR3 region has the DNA TGTGCCAGCAAGAAGGCGGGAGATCCCTACGAGCAGTACTTC.